The 16 T cell receptor beta chains below were found in one sample sequenced in a study of T cells in Graves' hyperthyroidism and ophthalmopathy. TCR beta CDR3 regions were amplified from RNA transcripts. HTBI primers were used for first-round RT-PCR of the TCR CDR3. TCRdb reanalysed the multiplex PCR reads using MiXCR and keeps one entry per CDR3 protein. The sample comprises hundreds of thousands of distinct CDR3 sequences, around a sixth of which are singletons, and 7.7% rests with the top ten. What was sequenced was blood. The receptors here all came from a woman in her late teens or twenties with Graves' hyperthyroidism.

This clonotype was counted ten times or more. This chain uses TRBV11-2 with TRBJ2-5; 7 bases are a match to TRBD1. The CDR3 has 13 amino acids. V shed 5 bases and J 5 bases; nucleotides not matched to a gene: 5. The V gene's germline CDR1 is SGHAT and CDR2 FQNNGV. As DNA, the CDR3 is TGTGCCAGCAGCCGGAGACAGGGCGAGACCCAGTACTTC. It is translated as CASSRRQGETQYF.

This clonotype was counted ten times or more. The V call is TRBV4-1, the J call TRBJ1-2; D possibly corresponds to TRBD1 (5 bases). V gave up 1 base and J gave up 0 bases, with 12 bases separating them. The CDR3 sequence is 16 residues long. Germline CDR1 and CDR2: MGHRA and YSYEKL. The CDR3 DNA follows: TGCGCCAGCAGCCAAGTCCCGGCAGGGACTAACTATGGCTACACCTTC. As protein: CASSQVPAGTNYGYTF.

This clonotype was seen repeatedly, ten times or more. The chain uses TRBV19 and TRBJ2-1; 11 bases fit TRBD2. J was trimmed by 2 bases and V by 6 bases; bases with no gene match: 6. CDR1 LNHDA and CDR2 SQIVND come from the germline V gene (reference sequence). The CDR3 spans 16 residues. The DNA for the CDR3 is TGTGCCAGTAGCTCTCAGGGACTAGCGGCCTACAATGAGCAGTTCTTC. The encoded protein is CASSSQGLAAYNEQFF.

This clonotype occurred many times. The chain joins TRBV6-1 to TRBJ1-2; no reliable D call. This CDR3 comprises 14 residues. Germline V lookup: CDR1 MNHNS, CDR2 SASEGT. Trimming pared 10 bases from V and 4 bases from J, leaving 19 bases between. For the CDR3, the DNA is TGTGCCACTTCACCGGGCCCGGGAGGCTATGGCTACACCTTC. It specifies CATSPGPGGYGYTF.

This clonotype was detected ten times or more. The chain couples TRBV10-3 to TRBJ2-1; the match to TRBD1 covers 10 bases. The CDR3 sequence is 17 residues long. The junction had 16 bases not matched to a gene; V was cut back by 7 bases and J by 7 bases. Germline CDR1 ENHRY, CDR2 SYGVKD. CDR3 coding DNA: TGTGCCATCACCCGGGACAGGGGATACACGCGGTGGAATGAGCAGTTCTTC. This translates into CAITRDRGYTRWNEQFF.

This clonotype was observed many times. In DNA form, the CDR3 reads TGCGCCAGCAGCTTGGGGGCATTCCAAGAGACCCAGTACTTC. Its translation: CASSLGAFQETQYF. The chain carries TRBV5-1 and TRBJ2-5; the D is unclear. Between the trimmed V and J ends, which lost 0 bases and 1 base, there was a span of 7 bases. This CDR3 spans 14 amino acids. The germline V gene has CDR1 SGHRS and CDR2 YFSETQ.

This clonotype was picked up many times. The chain is built from TRBV6-2 or TRBV6-3 and TRBJ2-1, with TRBD2 matching over 9 bases. The CDR3 spans 14 residues. Germline V lookup: CDR1 MNHEY, CDR2 SVGEGT. The trim removed 6 bases at V and 4 bases at J, leaving 4 bases unmatched. As DNA, the CDR3 is TGTGCCAGCAGACGCGGGGGGGGTTACAATGAGCAGTTCTTC. It specifies CASRRGGGYNEQFF.

Notes on this clonotype: At one of its ends the junction is not consistent with the germline gene, which may arise from a read error. The chain joins TRBV27 to TRBJ2-3, with 8 bases lining up with TRBD2. The CDR3 consists of 16 residues. Germline assignment: CDR1 MNHEY and CDR2 SMNVEV (reference sequence). The CDR3 nucleotides read TGTGCCAGCAATTTAGGGGCGGGGGGAATCACAGATACGCAGTATTTT. This encodes CASNLGAGGITDTQYF.

This clonotype was detected many times. This chain links TRBV6-1 with TRBJ2-5, with 14 bases matching TRBD2. Per the germline V gene, CDR1 is MNHNS and CDR2 is SASEGT. The CDR3 consists of 18 residues. J was trimmed by 6 bases and V by 0 bases; bases with no gene match: 9. This CDR3 reads CASSEAQTSGRARKTQYF. CDR3 DNA sequence: TGTGCCAGCAGTGAAGCCCAGACTAGCGGGAGGGCCAGAAAGACCCAGTACTTC.

This clonotype was picked up a small number of times. A much larger clone lies one base from this, so it may be a read error. This chain joins TRBV5-1 and TRBJ1-2; D not certain. V lost 9 bases and J 4 bases, leaving 16 bases between the germline ends. In germline, CDR1 is SGHRS, CDR2 YFSETQ. The CDR3 has 13 residues. The CDR3 loop reads CATQTLTIYGYTF. The CDR3 nucleotides are TGCGCCACCCAAACACTGACGATCTATGGCTACACCTTC.

This clonotype has at least ten counts. The V and J genes are TRBV2 and TRBJ2-7; TRBD2 agrees at 8 bases. Trimming took 6 bases from V and 0 from J; bases not matched to a gene: 7. Germline CDR1 reads SNHLY; CDR2 reads FYNNEI. There are 15 residues in the CDR3. The CDR3 here is CASSEPTSASYEQYF. In nucleotides, the CDR3 is TGTGCCAGCAGCGAGCCGACTAGCGCCTCCTACGAGCAGTACTTC.

This clonotype has a handful of counts. This chain uses TRBV20-1 with TRBJ1-2, with 12 bases fitting TRBD1. V lost 2 bases, J lost 3 bases, and 10 bases stayed unmatched. Germline V gives CDR1 DFQATT, CDR2 SNEGSKA (reference sequence). This CDR3 spans 17 amino acids. This CDR3 is CSARNKGQGAIDYGYTF. The CDR3 coding sequence is TGCAGTGCTAGAAACAAGGGACAGGGGGCCATCGACTATGGCTACACCTTC.

The chain employs TRBV18 and TRBJ2-2; 8 nucleotides align to TRBD1. The CDR3 is made up of 17 amino acids. The V and J ends lost 3 bases and 5 bases, in that order; junction bases with no gene match: 11. Germline CDR1 KGHSH, CDR2 LQKENI. The CDR3 is CASSPKTGTGFTGELFF. In DNA form, the CDR3 reads TGTGCCAGCTCACCGAAGACGGGGACAGGATTTACCGGGGAGCTGTTTTTT.

This clonotype was seen at least ten times. This chain links TRBV6-1 with TRBJ1-2; tentatively, D is TRBD1 (6 bases). The germline gives CDR1 MNHNS, CDR2 SASEGT. The V end was cut by 10 bases, the J end by 2 bases, with 17 bases between. This CDR3 is 14 amino acids long. DNA of the CDR3: TGTGCCACCCCCGGGACACCGGGCAACTATGGCTACACCTTC. This sequence encodes CATPGTPGNYGYTF.

This clonotype turned up a few times. The chain couples TRBV29-1 to TRBJ2-1, with a weak D call TRBD2 (6 bases). Germline CDR1 reads SQVTM; CDR2 reads ANQGSEA. This CDR3 is 14 amino acids long. Trimming cost V 7 bases and J 4 bases, with 17 bases left between them. CDR3 sequence reads: CSAERGEPYNEQFF. CDR3 DNA sequence: TGCAGCGCTGAGCGCGGGGAACCTTACAATGAGCAGTTCTTC.

At least ten counts were recorded for this clonotype. The V call is TRBV11-2, the J call TRBJ2-3, with 7 bases fitting TRBD2. The CDR3 totals 15 residues. Germline assignment: CDR1 SGHAT and CDR2 FQNNGV. Germline trimming cut 2 bases from V and 2 bases from J; bases unmatched to any gene: 4. The CDR3 bases are TGTGCCAGCAGCTTAACCGGGACTAACACAGATACGCAGTATTTT. Protein: CASSLTGTNTDTQYF. The full variable domain, completed using reference TRBV11-2 and TRBJ2-3, is EAGVAQSPRYKIIEKRQSVAFWCNPISGHATLYWYQQILGQGPKLLIQFQNNGVVDDSQLPKDRFSAERLKGVDSTLKIQPAKLEDSAVYLCASSLTGTNTDTQYFGPGTRLTVL.